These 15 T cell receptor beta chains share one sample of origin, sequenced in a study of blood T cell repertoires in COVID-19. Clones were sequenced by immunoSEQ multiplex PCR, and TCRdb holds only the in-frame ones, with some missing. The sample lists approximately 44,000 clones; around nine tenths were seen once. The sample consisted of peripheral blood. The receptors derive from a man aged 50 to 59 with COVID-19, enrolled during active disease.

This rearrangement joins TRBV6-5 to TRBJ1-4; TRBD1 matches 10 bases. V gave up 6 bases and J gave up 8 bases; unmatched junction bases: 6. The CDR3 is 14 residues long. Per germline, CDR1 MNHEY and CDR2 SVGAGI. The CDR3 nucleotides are TGTGCCAGCAGGGAGGGACAGGGGCGGGAAAAACTGTTTTTT. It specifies CASREGQGREKLFF.

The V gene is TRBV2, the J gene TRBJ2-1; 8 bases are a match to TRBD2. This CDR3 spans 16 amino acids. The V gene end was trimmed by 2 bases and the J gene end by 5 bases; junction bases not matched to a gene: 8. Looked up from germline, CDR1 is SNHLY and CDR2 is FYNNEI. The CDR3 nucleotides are TGTGCCAGCAGTGAAACCGGGCTAGCGGGTAACAATGAGCAGTTCTTC. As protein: CASSETGLAGNNEQFF.

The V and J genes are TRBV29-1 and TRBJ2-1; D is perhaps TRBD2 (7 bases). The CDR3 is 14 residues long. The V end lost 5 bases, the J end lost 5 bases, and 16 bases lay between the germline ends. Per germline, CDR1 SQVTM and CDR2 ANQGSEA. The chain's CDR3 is CSVKTGGRDNEQFF. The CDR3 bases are TGCAGCGTTAAAACCGGGGGGCGAGACAATGAGCAGTTCTTC.

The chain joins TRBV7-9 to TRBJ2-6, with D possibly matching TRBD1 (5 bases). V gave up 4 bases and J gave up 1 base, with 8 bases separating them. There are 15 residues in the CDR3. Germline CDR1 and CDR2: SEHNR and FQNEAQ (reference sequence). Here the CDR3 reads CASSSPGSGANVLTF. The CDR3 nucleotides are TGTGCCAGCAGCTCCCCAGGGTCTGGGGCCAACGTCCTGACTTTC.

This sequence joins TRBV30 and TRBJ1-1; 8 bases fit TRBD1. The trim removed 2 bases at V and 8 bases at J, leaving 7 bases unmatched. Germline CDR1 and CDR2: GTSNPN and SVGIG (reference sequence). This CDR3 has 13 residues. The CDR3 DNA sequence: TGTGCCTGGAGTCGAGGGACAGGCCTAGAAGCTTTCTTT. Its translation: CAWSRGTGLEAFF.

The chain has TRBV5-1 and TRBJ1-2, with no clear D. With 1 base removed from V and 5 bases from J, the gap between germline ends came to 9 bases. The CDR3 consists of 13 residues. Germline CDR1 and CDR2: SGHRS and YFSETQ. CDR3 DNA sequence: TGCGCCAGCAGCTTGTTGGCAGGTTATGGCTACACCTTC. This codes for CASSLLAGYGYTF.

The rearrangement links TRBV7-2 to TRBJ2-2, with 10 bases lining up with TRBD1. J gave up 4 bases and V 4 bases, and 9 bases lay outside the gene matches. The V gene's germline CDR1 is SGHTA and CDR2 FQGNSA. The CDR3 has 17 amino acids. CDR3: CASSSPDRGLVTGELFF. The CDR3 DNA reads TGTGCCAGCAGCTCGCCTGACAGGGGGCTTGTCACCGGGGAGCTGTTTTTT.

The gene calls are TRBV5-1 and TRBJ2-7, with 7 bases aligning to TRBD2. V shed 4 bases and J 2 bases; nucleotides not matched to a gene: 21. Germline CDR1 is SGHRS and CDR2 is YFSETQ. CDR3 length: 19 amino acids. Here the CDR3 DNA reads TGCGCCAGCAGCCTTGCCAATCTCGCCGGGATCGCGGGAGCCTACGAGCAGTACTTC. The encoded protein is CASSLANLAGIAGAYEQYF.

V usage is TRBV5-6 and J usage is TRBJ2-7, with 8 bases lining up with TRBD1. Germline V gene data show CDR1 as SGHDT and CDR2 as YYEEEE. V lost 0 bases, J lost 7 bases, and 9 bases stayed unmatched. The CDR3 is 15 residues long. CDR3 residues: CASSLGSRGLGEQYF. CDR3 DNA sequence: TGTGCCAGCAGCTTGGGTAGCAGGGGGCTAGGGGAGCAGTACTTC.

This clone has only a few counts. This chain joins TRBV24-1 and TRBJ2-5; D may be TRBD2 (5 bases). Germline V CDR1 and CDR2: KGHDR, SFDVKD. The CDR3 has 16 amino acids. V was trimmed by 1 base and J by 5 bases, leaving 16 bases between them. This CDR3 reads CATSDFPGSPPETQYF. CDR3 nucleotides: TGTGCCACCAGTGATTTCCCGGGATCCCCACCGGAGACCCAGTACTTC.

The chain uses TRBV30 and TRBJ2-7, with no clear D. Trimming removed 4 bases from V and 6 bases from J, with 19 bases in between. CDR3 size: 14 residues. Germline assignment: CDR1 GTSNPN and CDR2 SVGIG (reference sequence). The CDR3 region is CAWTPFRWSGEQYF. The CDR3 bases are TGTGCCTGGACACCCTTCAGGTGGTCTGGCGAGCAGTACTTC.

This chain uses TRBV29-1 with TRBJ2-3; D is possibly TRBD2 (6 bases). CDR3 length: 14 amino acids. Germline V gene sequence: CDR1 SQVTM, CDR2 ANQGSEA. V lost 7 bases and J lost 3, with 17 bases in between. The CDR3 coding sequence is TGCAGCGCTTTGACTAGATTGGTTACAGATACGCAGTATTTT. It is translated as CSALTRLVTDTQYF.

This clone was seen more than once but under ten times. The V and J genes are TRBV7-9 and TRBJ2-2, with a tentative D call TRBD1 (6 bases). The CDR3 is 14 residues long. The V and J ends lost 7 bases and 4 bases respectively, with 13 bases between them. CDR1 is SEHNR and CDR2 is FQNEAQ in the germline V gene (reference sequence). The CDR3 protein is CASNTGTPTGELFF. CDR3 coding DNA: TGTGCCAGCAACACAGGGACCCCCACCGGGGAGCTGTTTTTT. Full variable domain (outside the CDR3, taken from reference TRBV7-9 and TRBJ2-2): DTGVSQNPRHKITKRGQNVTFRCDPISEHNRLYWYRQTLGQGPEFLTYFQNEAQLEKSRLLSDRFSAERPKGSFSTLEIQRTEQGDSAMYLCASNTGTPTGELFFGEGSRLTVL.

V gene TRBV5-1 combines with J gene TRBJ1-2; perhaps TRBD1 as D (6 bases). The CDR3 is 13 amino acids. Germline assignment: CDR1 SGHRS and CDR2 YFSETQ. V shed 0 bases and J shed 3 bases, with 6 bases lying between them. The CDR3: CASSLGQDYGYTF. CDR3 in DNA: TGCGCCAGCAGCTTGGGACAGGACTATGGCTACACCTTC.

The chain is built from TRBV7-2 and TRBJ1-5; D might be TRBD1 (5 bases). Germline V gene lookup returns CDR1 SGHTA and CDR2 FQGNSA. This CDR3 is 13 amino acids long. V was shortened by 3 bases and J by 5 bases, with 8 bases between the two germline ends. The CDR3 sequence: CASSFGGDQPQHF. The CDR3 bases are TGTGCCAGCAGCTTTGGGGGGGATCAGCCCCAGCATTTT.